This T cell receptor beta chain was documented in a study of cytomegalovirus exposure and HLA in healthy donors (dated by TCRdb to 2015 to 2018). For the wider study: In an earlier analysis of several hundred of the donors, 276 Gb of sequence data and 117 million unique TCR beta sequences from 180 million or so T cells were reported. About 300 gigabases of sequencing data and approximately 80 million unique TCR sequences were included in an early release covering over 600 HLA-typed donors. Of the approximately 400 genotyped donors, approximately 83% fell in the genetic ancestry cluster associated with self-reported Caucasian donors. The study was designed to test whether signatures of past pathogen exposure could be identified by cataloging public T cell receptors. The T cell repertoires of about 700 subjects were profiled by immunosequencing and related to cytomegalovirus serostatus. A separate validation cohort of roughly 130 different subjects was used in addition to the 666-subject first cohort. High-throughput TCR immunosequencing, statistical association of individual TCRs with disease status, and machine learning were combined to predict cytomegalovirus infection status. To study patterns of TCR occurrence, a later analysis re-analyzed previously published TCR beta repertoires from 600 to 750 donors and added high-resolution HLA genotyping. In the later analysis, no new phenotypic data were used to find candidate immune exposures; instead, reliance was placed on TCR beta sequences and their occurrence across donors. In an earlier analysis of more than 550 of the donors, high-throughput TCR beta sequencing was used to judge whether each TCR beta V gene segment behaved as functional or pseudogenic. Donor age, sex, ethnicity and CMV serostatus were compiled alongside the repertoire data. Genome-wide SNP genotypes for about 65% of the 666 donors were used in a later genetic analysis, which treated that subset as a discovery cohort. Every discovery cohort repertoire had been produced on one sequencing platform. Class I and class II HLA loci were covered by the typing at four-digit resolution. Typing coverage differed by locus: A, B, C, DRB1 and DQB1 were typed in about 620-640 donors, DQA1 in about 550, DPA1 in 600 to 610, and DPB1 in just under 480. Roughly five DR-DQ haplotypes were treated as single units for association and clustering because of strong linkage in the cohort. Among roughly 370 genotyped donors of the cohort, an average of around 240,000 unique TCR beta nucleotide sequences were sequenced per donor, approximately 20% of them non-productive.

In total, 666 healthy bone marrow donors made up the cohort. Cohort members were all nominally healthy when sampled, although unrecorded immune exposures were likely present. The donor tested CMV seronegative and was one of the 352 seronegative cohort members. A peripheral blood sample was provided by each donor, and peripheral blood mononuclear cells were used for TCR beta sequencing. The Qiagen DNeasy Blood Extraction Kit was used to extract genomic DNA from the blood cell samples. Remarks on this clone: The antigen it recognizes is unknown. No qualities accompany the bases; no much larger clone lies one base away.

Results the study describes overall, beyond this receptor: V-gene and J-gene trimming of TCR beta chains was associated with a missense DCLRE1C variant in a later genetic analysis, and the association was replicated in an independent cohort. At a false discovery rate of 0.05, a later analysis linked 15,000 to 20,000 TCR beta sequences to specific HLA alleles. Immune exposure information for the cohort was limited to CMV serostatus. Several of the top co-occurrence clusters appeared to be linked to parvovirus B19, influenza, CMV and Epstein-Barr virus, according to a later analysis. A further reported finding was that TCR beta sequences accurately predicted the HLA-A and HLA-B alleles for most subjects in the first cohort. An earlier analysis of roughly 570 of the donors showed that most TCR beta V segments appeared in productive rearrangements either about 87% or about 30% of the time, which broadly matched IMGT annotations. Some IMGT-functional V segments, including TRBV6-2 and TRBV6-3, could not be distinguished by the 87-base-pair reads and were therefore excluded. A few of the identified cytomegalovirus-associated TCR beta chains were confirmed in vitro to be specific for cytomegalovirus antigens. In this cohort, only TCR beta chains were sequenced, and detectable features were limited by the absence of alpha or paired-chain data. According to a later analysis, TCR association rates differed among HLA loci, with DRB1 alleles showing the most associated TCRs and HLA-C alleles showing the fewest. The earlier analysis of 450 to 700 of the donors excluded some 15 rarely observed V segments, including chromosome 9 orphons, because counts were too low. According to a later genetic analysis, donors in an Asian-associated ancestry cluster had fewer N-insertions in productive TCRs than the approximately 650-donor mean. The classifier was reported to diagnose cytomegalovirus status with high specificity and sensitivity in both the original and validation cohorts. In the study, around 150 TCR beta chains were listed as associated with cytomegalovirus. Roughly uniform sequencing depth across donors was assumed in presence/absence analyses, although this assumption may not hold. A cluster of highly shared sequence variants was judged likely to represent a technical artifact of the sequencing pipeline. In a later analysis, HLA-associated TCR beta chains showed more clonal expansion and lower generation probabilities than non-associated chains that were equally common. In a later analysis, most CMV-associated TCR beta chains were found to appear HLA-restricted, with HLA associations seemingly driven largely by CMV exposure. When HLA alleles, especially DR and DQ, strongly co-occurred, attributing TCR associations to individual alleles was difficult. Correlated functional status among segregating V segments might be attributable to linkage disequilibrium, but an unknown experimental factor could not be ruled out. According to the authors, the approach could potentially be generalized to other disease states and immunological phenotypes. Most TCR sequences were observed very rarely across donors, whereas some public TCRs were present in many individuals. Because HLA typing was missing for some donors at each locus, association tests included only the typed subset.

Preparation of the library involved the immunoSEQ multiplex PCR assay. The multiplex PCR relied on a mix of 60 forward primers for TCR Vbeta segments and 13 reverse primers for TCR Jbeta segments. Amplification of the CDR3 region of rearranged TCR beta genes was performed with a multiplex PCR assay on genomic DNA. Amplified TCR beta libraries were sequenced as 87-base-pair reads on the Illumina HiSeq System. For the original study's pipeline: In a later analysis, tens of millions of unique TCR beta chains were counted across the roughly 700 repertoires, and roughly 11 million of these chains were shared by at least two donors. Raw reads were error-corrected and collapsed into unique sequences by a nearest-neighbor algorithm in which closely related sequences were merged to remove PCR and sequencing errors. To assign V, D and J gene segments, CDR3 sequences were aligned to IMGT reference sequences. For a sequence to be retained, at least a six-nucleotide match to both a V gene segment and a J gene segment was required. Rearrangements were called productive when the CDR3 lacked stop codons and stayed in frame with V and J; all others were non-productive. CDR3 was defined according to IMGT convention as the region running from the second conserved V-encoded cysteine to the conserved J-encoded phenylalanine. The earlier analysis of 587 of the donors excluded sequences that lacked an unambiguous match to a single V gene segment. In an earlier analysis of around 600 of the donors, V segments were called functional above 56.7% productive rearrangements and were called segregating when the between-donor standard deviation exceeded 5%. A statistical classification framework was built for diagnosing cytomegalovirus status from the catalog of TCR beta chain sequences. V and J gene assignment, in a later analysis, came from comparing TCR nucleotide sequences with IMGT/GENE-DB human TR gene sequences. In a later analysis, CDR3 sequences and most-parsimonious VDJ recombination scenarios were assigned using the TCRdist pipeline. In a later analysis, every TCR beta chain was defined by the combination of its CDR3 amino acid sequence and its V-gene family, and reads without a unique V-gene family were dropped. To address suspected cross-contamination and a sequencing artifact, a later analysis removed approximately 600 highly shared, low-generation-probability nucleotide sequences. For each public chain, a later analysis derived a clonal expansion index from normalized ranks of inferred template counts within each repertoire. In a later analysis, generation probabilities were computed with a VDJ recombination model fitted to out-of-frame rearrangements, and the resulting probabilities were checked against IGoR. A later analysis scored TCR-TCR, TCR-HLA and TCR-CMV co-occurrence with hypergeometric tests, applying a repertoire-size bias correction to TCR pairs. To estimate false discovery rates, a later analysis permuted the HLA or CMV assignments 20 times. In a later analysis, co-occurring TCRs were grouped using DBSCAN, and TCRdist sequence similarity was added for clustering within HLA-allele-positive subsets. For co-occurrence clustering, repertoires with fewer than 30,000 or more than 120,000 public chains were excluded, along with about five repertoires with anomalous nucleotide sharing. TCRdb carries this immuneACCESS record with in-frame sequences only. Its versions omit some clonotypes, under half of them owing to an unresolved V gene in the studies checked, with the rest unexplained. The DNA was the basis for D and trimming; V, J and clone size are from that table. The sample yields under 200,000 clones; over 75% were counted once. The top ten clonotypes cover around 2.3% of the sample.

V drops 3 bases and J drops 1 base, leaving 9 bases in between. From the cysteine through the phenylalanine, the CDR3 covers 15 amino acids. Of all the DNA, just the CDR3 is kept, 45 bases in frame from base 1. Looking up the germline V gene yields CDR1 MNHEY and CDR2 SVGAGI. The receptor comes from a woman between 45 and 60 years old in good health and CMV-seronegative. The sequence is built from TRBV6-5 and TRBJ1-4; the D gene is possibly TRBD1, with 5 bases matching. Sequencing was performed on PBMCs. The CDR3 amino acid sequence is: CASSYGGVTNEKLFF. The DNA sequence is given as TGTGCCAGCAGTTATGGGGGGGTAACTAATGAAAAACTGTTTTTT.